The 10 T cell receptor beta chains given below trace back to one sample, sequenced in a study of T cells in Graves' hyperthyroidism and ophthalmopathy. RNA transcripts gave rise to amplified TCR beta CDR3 regions. HTBI primers were the set used in a first-round RT-PCR of the TCR CDR3. Each CDR3 protein gets one entry after TCRdb re-called the multiplex PCR reads with MiXCR. This sample has under 350,000 distinct CDR3 sequences; about 13% occur once, and the top ten carry around 8%. The sample consisted of blood. The receptors derive from a woman between 40 and 55 years old with Graves' hyperthyroidism.

There are many counts of this clonotype. The genes are TRBV2 and TRBJ2-2; 10 nucleotides align to TRBD2. CDR1 SNHLY and CDR2 FYNNEI come from the germline V gene. The ends lost 10 bases at V and 2 bases at J; junction bases unmatched: 4. CDR3 length equals 14 residues. The CDR3 loop reads CATLLAGNTGELFF. CDR3 nucleotides: TGTGCCACCCTACTAGCGGGAAACACCGGGGAGCTGTTTTTT.

The chain joins TRBV7-9 to TRBJ1-2, with 10 nucleotides matching TRBD1. This CDR3 spans 14 amino acids. CDR1 and CDR2 (germline): SEHNR, FQNEAQ (reference sequence). V was clipped by 5 bases and J by 4 bases; unmatched bases: 4. The DNA for the CDR3 is TGTGCCAGCAGCCTGACAGGGGGCACCTATGGCTACACCTTC. Translation: CASSLTGGTYGYTF.

This clonotype was counted many times. Mismatch with germline at one junction end may stem from a read error. V gene TRBV7-9 combines with J gene TRBJ2-1; possible D gene TRBD2, 6 bases. Per germline, CDR1 SEHNR and CDR2 FQNEAQ (reference sequence). The CDR3 runs 14 residues. CDR3 protein: CASSAGTSLNEQFF. CDR3 nucleotides: TGCGCCAGCAGCGCCGGGACTTCACTCAATGAGCAGTTCTTC.

This clonotype came up many times. The chain combines TRBV28 with TRBJ1-4; D gene ambiguous. Deletions cut 5 bases from V and 5 bases from J, with 12 bases between. The CDR3 runs to 14 residues. Germline CDR1 MDHEN, CDR2 SYDVKM. The CDR3 is CASSLSTRNEKLFF. CDR3 in DNA: TGTGCCAGCAGTCTCTCTACCCGGAATGAAAAACTGTTTTTT.

Ten or more counts support this clonotype. The genes are TRBV28 and TRBJ1-5; a possible D gene is TRBD1 (6 bases). The CDR3 sequence is 15 residues long. Germline V CDR1 and CDR2: MDHEN, SYDVKM. V lost 3 bases and J lost 2, with 11 bases in between. This CDR3 is CASSLEGVGNQPQHF. DNA for the CDR3: TGTGCCAGCAGTTTGGAGGGGGTCGGCAATCAGCCCCAGCATTTT. Full variable domain (rest looked up from reference TRBV28 and TRBJ1-5): DVKVTQSSRYLVKRTGEKVFLECVQDMDHENMFWYRQDPGLGLRLIYFSYDVKMKEKGDIPEGYSVSREKKERFSLILESASTNQTSMYLCASSLEGVGNQPQHFGDGTRLSIL.

On this clonotype: A read error may explain this, as a much larger clone is one base away. V is TRBV11-2 and J is TRBJ2-1; possibly TRBD2 for D (6 bases). The CDR3 contains 12 residues. Germline CDR1 reads SGHAT; CDR2 reads FQNNGV. Written as DNA, the CDR3 is TGTGCCGGCAGCTCAAACCGGGACTGCCCGTTCTTC. Amino acids: CAGSSNRDCPFF.

In its sample, this clonotype was seen many times. This chain connects TRBV12-3 or TRBV12-4 to TRBJ2-4, with D tentatively TRBD2 (5 bases). The germline V and J ends were trimmed by 6 bases and 1 base, with 13 bases remaining between them. The CDR3 contains 15 residues. The CDR3 loop reads CASRVASGAKNIQYF. Written as DNA, the CDR3 is TGTGCCAGCAGAGTAGCGAGTGGGGCCAAAAACATTCAGTACTTC.

The V and J genes are TRBV7-9 and TRBJ2-2; TRBD2 matches at 7 bases. After removal of 5 bases from V and 5 bases from J, the junction contained 20 bases not matched to a gene. Germline V gives CDR1 SEHNR, CDR2 FQNEAQ (reference sequence). This CDR3 is built from 19 residues. CDR3 sequence reads: CASSPTLGLAEYYTGELFF. For the CDR3, the DNA is TGTGCCAGCAGCCCAACTCTTGGCCTAGCGGAGTATTATACCGGGGAGCTGTTTTTT.

This clonotype showed up many times. The chain is built from TRBV6-2 or TRBV6-3 and TRBJ2-7; 8 bases are a match to TRBD1. CDR3 length: 14 amino acids. The J segment lost 4 bases and the V segment lost 5 bases, leaving 7 bases of the junction unmatched. Germline V gene lookup returns CDR1 MNHEY and CDR2 SVGEGT. CDR3 amino acids: CASSPWTGKYEQYF. CDR3 coding DNA: TGTGCCAGCAGTCCCTGGACAGGGAAATACGAGCAGTACTTC.

There are a few counts of this clonotype. This chain connects TRBV9 to TRBJ1-4; D is possibly TRBD1 (6 bases). V was clipped by 3 bases and J by 6 bases, with 12 bases between them. The CDR3 has 14 residues. Looked up from germline, CDR1 is SGDLS and CDR2 is YYNGEE. CDR3 sequence: CASSEDGGDEKLFF. DNA for the CDR3: TGTGCCAGCAGCGAGGATGGGGGCGATGAAAAACTGTTTTTT. The entire variable domain, with the rest obtained from reference TRBV9 and TRBJ1-4, is as follows: DSGVTQTPKHLITATGQRVTLRCSPRSGDLSVYWYQQSLDQGLQFLIQYYNGEERAKGNILERFSAQQFPDLHSELNLSSLELGDSALYFCASSEDGGDEKLFFGSGTQLSVL.